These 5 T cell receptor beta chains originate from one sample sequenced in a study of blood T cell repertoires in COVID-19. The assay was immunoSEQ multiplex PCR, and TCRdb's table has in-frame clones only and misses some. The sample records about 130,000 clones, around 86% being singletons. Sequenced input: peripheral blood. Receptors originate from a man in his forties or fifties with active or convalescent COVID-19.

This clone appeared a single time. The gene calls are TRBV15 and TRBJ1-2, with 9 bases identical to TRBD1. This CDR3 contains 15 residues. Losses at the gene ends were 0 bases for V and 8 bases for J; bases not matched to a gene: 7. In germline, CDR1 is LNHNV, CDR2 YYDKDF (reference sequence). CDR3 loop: CATSREEQGARGYTF. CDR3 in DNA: TGTGCCACCAGCAGAGAGGAACAGGGGGCGCGCGGCTACACCTTC.

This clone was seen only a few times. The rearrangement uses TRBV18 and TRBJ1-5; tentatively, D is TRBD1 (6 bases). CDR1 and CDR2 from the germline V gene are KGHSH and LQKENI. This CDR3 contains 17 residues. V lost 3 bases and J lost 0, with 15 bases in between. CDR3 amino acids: CASSPQQWTDSNQPQHF. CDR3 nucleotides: TGTGCCAGCTCACCCCAACAGTGGACAGATAGCAATCAGCCCCAGCATTTT.

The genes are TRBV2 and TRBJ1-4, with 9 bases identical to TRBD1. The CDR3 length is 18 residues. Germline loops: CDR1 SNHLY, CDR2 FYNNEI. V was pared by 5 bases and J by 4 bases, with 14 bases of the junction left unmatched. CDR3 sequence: CASSKGQGGSTNNEKLFF. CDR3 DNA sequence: TGTGCCAGCAGTAAGGGACAGGGAGGCTCGACTAATAATGAAAAACTGTTTTTT.

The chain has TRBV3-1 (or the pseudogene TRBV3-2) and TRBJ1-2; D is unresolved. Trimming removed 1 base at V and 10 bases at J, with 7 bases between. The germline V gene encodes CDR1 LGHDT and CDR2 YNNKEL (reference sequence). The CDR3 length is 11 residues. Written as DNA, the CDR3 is TGTGCCAGCAGCCAAGTTCCAGACTACACCTTC. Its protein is CASSQVPDYTF.

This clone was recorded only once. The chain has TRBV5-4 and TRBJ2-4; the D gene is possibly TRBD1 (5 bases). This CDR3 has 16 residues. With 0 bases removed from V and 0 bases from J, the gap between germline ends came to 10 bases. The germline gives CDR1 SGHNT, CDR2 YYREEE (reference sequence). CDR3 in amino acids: CASSLAQGSAKNIQYF. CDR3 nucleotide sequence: TGTGCCAGCAGCTTGGCGCAGGGATCAGCCAAAAACATTCAGTACTTC.